The 5 T cell receptor beta chains listed next were all sequenced from one sample in a study of metastatic and nonmetastatic thyroid tumors. TCRdb reanalyzed the PCR reads with MiXCR. Here the sample spans 30,000 to 40,000 clones, 35% to 40% being singletons. Among the patients, none had received any treatment before thyroid surgery. Sample: tumor tissue. The receptors here all came from a female donor with papillary thyroid cancer or a benign thyroid nodule (not recorded which). Some clones in this sample may be carry-over from other donors' samples.

This clone appeared a few times. This chain connects TRBV28 to TRBJ1-4; TRBD1 aligns across 10 bases. Losses at the gene ends were 3 bases for V and 7 bases for J; bases not matched to a gene: 5. This CDR3 has 15 amino acids. Germline CDR1 reads MDHEN; CDR2 reads SYDVKM. CDR3 protein: CASSFLDRGLEKLFF. CDR3 sequence (DNA): TGTGCCAGCAGTTTCCTCGACAGGGGGCTTGAAAAACTGTTTTTT.

The rearrangement uses TRBV5-1 and TRBJ2-7; D remains ambiguous. Germline V lookup: CDR1 SGHRS, CDR2 YFSETQ. The CDR3 is 11 residues long. Trimming took off 1 base at V and 7 bases at J, with 6 bases between the two ends. DNA for the CDR3: TGCGCCAGCAGCTTGTCTACAGAGCAGTACTTC. It specifies CASSLSTEQYF.

This clone has more than one count but fewer than ten. This sequence joins TRBV6-1 and TRBJ2-7; perhaps TRBD2 as D (6 bases). CDR1 and CDR2 (germline): MNHNS, SASEGT. The CDR3 contains 14 residues. With 2 bases removed from V and 2 bases from J, the gap between germline ends came to 10 bases. The CDR3 is CASSEKPSAYEQYF. The CDR3 region has the DNA TGTGCCAGCAGTGAAAAGCCTAGCGCCTACGAGCAGTACTTC.

The chain couples TRBV6-1 to TRBJ2-7, with no clear D. Germline V gene sequence: CDR1 MNHNS, CDR2 SASEGT. The CDR3 extends over 16 amino acids. V dropped 0 bases and J dropped 4 bases, with 16 bases sitting between them. This CDR3 is CASSEAGSSHGYEQYF. The CDR3 nucleotides are TGTGCCAGCAGTGAAGCGGGTTCTAGTCACGGTTACGAGCAGTACTTC.

The chain combines TRBV3-1 with TRBJ1-1; no clear D gene. The CDR3 covers 12 residues. Germline CDR1 is LGHDT and CDR2 is YNNKEL (reference sequence). The ends were cut back, 3 bases at V and 5 bases at J, with 7 bases in the middle. The CDR3 region has the DNA TGTGCCAGCAGCCAGAGCTTAACTGAAGCTTTCTTT. Translation: CASSQSLTEAFF.